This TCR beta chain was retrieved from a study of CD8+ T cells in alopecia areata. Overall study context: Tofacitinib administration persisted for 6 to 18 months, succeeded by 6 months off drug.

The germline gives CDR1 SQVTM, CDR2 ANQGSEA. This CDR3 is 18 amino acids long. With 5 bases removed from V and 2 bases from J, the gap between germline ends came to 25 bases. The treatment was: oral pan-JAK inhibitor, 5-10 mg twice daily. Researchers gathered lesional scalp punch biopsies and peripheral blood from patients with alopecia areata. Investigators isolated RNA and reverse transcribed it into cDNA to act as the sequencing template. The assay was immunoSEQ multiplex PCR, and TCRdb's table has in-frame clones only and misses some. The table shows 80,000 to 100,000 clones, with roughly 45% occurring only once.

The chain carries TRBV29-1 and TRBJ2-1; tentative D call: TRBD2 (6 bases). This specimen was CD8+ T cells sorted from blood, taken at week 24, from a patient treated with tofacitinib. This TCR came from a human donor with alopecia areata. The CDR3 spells CSVLEGTGTLRTYNEQFF. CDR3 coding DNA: TGCAGCGTTCTAGAAGGGACTGGGACCCTTAGGACCTACAATGAGCAGTTCTTC.